Listed below are T cell receptor beta chains from one sample, sequenced in a study of T cell responses to AZD1222 COVID-19 vaccine. TCRdb keeps only in-frame clones here, not all; method: immunoSEQ multiplex PCR. The table has around 130,000 clones, 75% to 90% seen once. The sequencing used peripheral blood, collected on day 0 of AZD1222 vaccination. The source is an adult in good health. CDR3s leave out the opening cysteine and the closing phenylalanine or tryptophan. Clone sizes are given selectively: once, few, many, or a class where the clone is expanded.

v_gene: TRBV28
abundance: .
j_gene: TRBJ1-5
CDR3aa: ASSTIGGNQPQH

v_gene: TRBV11-3
abundance: once
j_gene: TRBJ1-2
CDR3aa: ASSLVVTGAGYT

v_gene: TRBV7-9
abundance: .
j_gene: TRBJ1-4
CDR3aa: ASSLGGQNEKLF

v_gene: TRBV2
abundance: .
j_gene: TRBJ1-2
CDR3aa: ASIRDINYGYT

v_gene: TRBV4-3
abundance: .
j_gene: TRBJ2-2
CDR3aa: ASSQGGSGGTGELF

v_gene: TRBV2
abundance: .
j_gene: TRBJ1-5
CDR3aa: ASSEDGLSNQPQH

v_gene: TRBV3-1/TRBV3-2
abundance: .
j_gene: TRBJ2-1
CDR3aa: ASSQEGTIRNEQF

v_gene: TRBV7-8
abundance: .
j_gene: TRBJ1-1
CDR3aa: ASSFGEDTEAF

v_gene: TRBV15
abundance: .
j_gene: TRBJ1-2
CDR3aa: ATSRAGTVIVDYGYT

v_gene: TRBV5-6
abundance: .
j_gene: TRBJ1-1
CDR3aa: ASSLLSGHSNTEAF

v_gene: TRBV9
abundance: few
j_gene: TRBJ1-6
CDR3aa: ASSVEIYNSPLH

v_gene: TRBV30
abundance: many
j_gene: TRBJ1-3
CDR3aa: AWSEGTGRNTIY

v_gene: TRBV3-1/TRBV3-2
abundance: .
j_gene: TRBJ1-2
CDR3aa: ASSIVGELYGYT

v_gene: TRBV11-3
abundance: few
j_gene: TRBJ1-3
CDR3aa: ASSHRIGVKLGNTIY

v_gene: TRBV19
abundance: .
j_gene: TRBJ2-1
CDR3aa: ASSQRNEQF

v_gene: TRBV19
abundance: once
j_gene: TRBJ1-4
CDR3aa: ASGRETNEKLF

v_gene: TRBV2
abundance: .
j_gene: TRBJ1-4
CDR3aa: ASSERGLPGQGPFEKLF

v_gene: TRBV19
abundance: .
j_gene: TRBJ1-2
CDR3aa: ASSIDPAATNNYGYT